This T cell receptor (beta chain) originates from a study of regulatory T cells in long-lasting Graves disease. Findings of the study overall: Among samples with persistent disease, TRBV28, TRBJ1-2 and TRBJ2-5 were favored. Shared public clonotypes totalled approximately 3,000 in persistent patients, compared with some 920 in new patients.

Per the germline V gene, CDR1 is LNHDA and CDR2 is SQIVND (reference sequence). There are 14 residues in the CDR3. V gave up 5 bases and J gave up 3 bases; unmatched junction bases: 7. Construction of TCR beta libraries relied on iRepertoire HTBI primers and on Arm-PCR targeting CDR3 regions. TCRdb redid the calling of the multiplex PCR reads with MiXCR, one entry per CDR3 protein. This table holds some 330,000 distinct CDR3 sequences, roughly 24% found once. This clonotype was counted at least ten times. The antigen remains undetermined. Sample time point: persistent/refractory GD, antithyroid drugs over 5 years with positive TRAb. The TCR library was prepared using RNA isolated from PBMCs.

This receptor was taken from a woman aged 35 to 49 with Graves disease. The chain recombines TRBV19 with TRBJ2-7; 7 bases line up with TRBD2. The specimen comprised peripheral blood mononuclear cells (PBMCs), sampled when the disease was refractory, from a patient treated with antithyroid drugs. CDR3 amino acids: CASSPWEGYYEQYF. The CDR3 nucleotides read TGTGCCAGTAGTCCCTGGGAGGGATACTACGAGCAGTACTTC.